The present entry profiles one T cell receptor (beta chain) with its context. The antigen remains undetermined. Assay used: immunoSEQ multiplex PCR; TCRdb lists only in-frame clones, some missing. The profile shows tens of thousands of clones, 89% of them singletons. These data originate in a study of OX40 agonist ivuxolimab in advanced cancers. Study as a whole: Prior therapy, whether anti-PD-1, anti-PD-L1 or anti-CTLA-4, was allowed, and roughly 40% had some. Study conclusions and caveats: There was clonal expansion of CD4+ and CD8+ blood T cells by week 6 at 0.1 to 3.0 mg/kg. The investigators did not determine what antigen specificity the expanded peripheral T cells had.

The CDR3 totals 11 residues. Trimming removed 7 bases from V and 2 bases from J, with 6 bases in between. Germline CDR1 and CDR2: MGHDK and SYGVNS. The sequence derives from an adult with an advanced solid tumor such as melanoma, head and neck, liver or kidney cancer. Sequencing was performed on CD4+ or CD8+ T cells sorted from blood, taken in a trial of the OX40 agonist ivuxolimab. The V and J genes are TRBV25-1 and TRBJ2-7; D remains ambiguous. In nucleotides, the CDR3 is TGTGCCAGCACAGCGACCTACGAGCAGTACTTC. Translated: CASTATYEQYF.